The 20 T cell receptor beta chains listed next were all sequenced from one sample in a study of T-cell reconstitution after alpha-beta-depleted transplantation in children. This sample's TCRbeta library carried unique molecular identifier barcodes. TCRdb redid the calling of the PCR reads with MiXCR, one entry per CDR3 protein. This table has roughly 590,000 distinct CDR3 sequences, roughly 15% appearing once. The specimen comprised PBMCs from the stem cell graft donor, sampled from the stem cell graft. Receptors originate from a human donor who donated a stem cell graft to a child with acute myeloid leukemia.

The chain links TRBV28 to TRBJ2-3, with 9 bases identical to TRBD1. The length of the CDR3 is 16 residues. The V segment lost 6 bases and the J segment 3 bases; nucleotides outside the gene matches: 10. Per germline, CDR1 MDHEN and CDR2 SYDVKM. The CDR3 loop is CASSPPTGGLTDTQYF. CDR3 sequence (DNA): TGTGCCAGCAGCCCCCCCACAGGGGGCTTGACAGATACGCAGTATTTT.

This clonotype was detected a few times. The gene calls are TRBV6-1 and TRBJ1-2; D is unresolved. Germline CDR1 is MNHNS and CDR2 is SASEGT. This CDR3 is built from 12 residues. The V end was cut by 4 bases, the J end by 11 bases, with 14 bases between. The CDR3, as DNA: TGTGCCAGCAGTGCCTCCAGAGGGTGGTACACCTTC. Translated, it gives CASSASRGWYTF.

This clonotype was detected many times. The V and J genes are TRBV7-2 and TRBJ2-7; TRBD1 aligns across 9 bases. The J segment lost 2 bases and the V segment lost 6 bases, leaving 8 bases of the junction unmatched. The CDR3 runs 15 residues. Germline CDR1 SGHTA, CDR2 FQGNSA. In nucleotides, the CDR3 is TGTGCCAGCAGTTACACAGGGGGCGTGACCTACGAGCAGTACTTC. It codes for CASSYTGGVTYEQYF.

The chain joins TRBV5-1 to TRBJ2-7; 8 bases fit TRBD2. Germline V CDR1 and CDR2: SGHRS, YFSETQ. V trimming: 3 bases; J trimming: 4 bases; junction bases outside the gene matches: 9. The length of the CDR3 is 15 residues. CDR3 residues: CASSWEPGTSYEQYV. In nucleotides, the CDR3 is TGCGCCAGCAGCTGGGAGCCAGGGACTAGTTACGAGCAGTACGTC.

This clonotype has more than one count but fewer than ten. V gene TRBV9 combines with J gene TRBJ2-3; possible D gene TRBD2, 5 bases. The length of the CDR3 is 16 residues. The germline V gene has CDR1 SGDLS and CDR2 YYNGEE. Trimming pared 3 bases from V and 0 bases from J, leaving 14 bases between. This chain's CDR3 is CASSARGPTSTDTQYF. CDR3 DNA: TGTGCCAGCAGCGCCCGGGGTCCTACCAGCACAGATACGCAGTATTTT.

The V and J genes are TRBV24-1 and TRBJ2-1, with D maybe TRBD2 (5 bases). Germline values: CDR1 KGHDR, CDR2 SFDVKD. Between the trimmed V and J ends, which lost 4 bases and 5 bases, there was a span of 11 bases. This CDR3 is 14 amino acids long. CDR3 DNA: TGTGCCACCAGTGACCCCGGACTCCACAATGAGCAGTTCTTC. This codes for CATSDPGLHNEQFF.

The chain recombines TRBV3-1 with TRBJ1-1, with D unresolved. Germline V CDR1 and CDR2: LGHDT, YNNKEL (reference sequence). V gave up 4 bases and J gave up 5 bases, with 8 bases separating them. The CDR3 totals 12 residues. CDR3 nucleotide sequence: TGTGCCAGCAGCCGAACGAGGACTGAAGCTTTCTTT. This gives the protein CASSRTRTEAFF.

This clonotype was counted a few times. This chain uses TRBV7-2 with TRBJ1-6, with D possibly TRBD1 on 5 matching bases. Trimming took 6 bases from V and 6 from J, leaving 9 bases between them. The CDR3 totals 13 residues. In germline, CDR1 is SGHTA, CDR2 FQGNSA. The chain's CDR3 is CASRYRLNSPLHF. The DNA for the CDR3 is TGTGCCAGCAGGTACAGGCTTAATTCACCCCTCCACTTT.

This clonotype was found many times. V and J are TRBV20-1 and TRBJ2-1, with 7 bases fitting TRBD2. The V gene end was trimmed by 6 bases and the J gene end by 6 bases; junction bases not matched to a gene: 17. Germline V lookup: CDR1 DFQATT, CDR2 SNEGSKA (reference sequence). The CDR3 spans 16 residues. CDR3 bases: TGCAGTGCCATCAAGCGTTCGAGCGGGGAGGGCAATGAGCAGTTCTTC. Residues: CSAIKRSSGEGNEQFF.

V usage is TRBV12-3 or TRBV12-4 and J usage is TRBJ1-4; tentative D call: TRBD1 (5 bases). V gave up 5 bases and J gave up 4 bases, with 14 bases separating them. The CDR3 totals 15 residues. Here the CDR3 reads CASSPGTALNEKLFF. The CDR3, as DNA: TGTGCCAGCAGTCCAGGGACGGCCCTTAATGAAAAACTGTTTTTT.

This clonotype occurred a few times. The chain links TRBV4-1 to TRBJ2-7, with D uncertain. Per the germline V gene, CDR1 is MGHRA and CDR2 is YSYEKL. V was clipped by 1 base and J by 4 bases, with 8 bases between them. This CDR3 is built from 13 residues. The CDR3 protein is CASSQGELYEQYV. DNA for the CDR3: TGCGCCAGCAGCCAAGGTGAATTATACGAGCAGTACGTC.

This clonotype was recorded many times. The rearrangement joins TRBV5-5 to TRBJ1-1; D is uncertain. CDR3 size: 14 residues. Per germline, CDR1 SGHKS and CDR2 YYEKEE (reference sequence). V gave up 1 base and J gave up 0 bases, with 7 bases separating them. CDR3 region: CASSLRPVNTEAFF. The CDR3 bases are TGTGCCAGCAGCTTGCGGCCGGTGAACACTGAAGCTTTCTTT.

This sequence joins TRBV4-3 and TRBJ2-5; D uncertain. V shed 4 bases and J shed 4 bases, with 13 bases lying between them. CDR3 length equals 14 residues. Per the germline V gene, CDR1 is LGHNA and CDR2 is YSLEER. As DNA, the CDR3 is TGCGCCAGCAGCCCACAAACGGGCCCAGAGACCCAGTACTTC. It translates to CASSPQTGPETQYF.

The chain has TRBV12-3 or TRBV12-4 and TRBJ1-6; D perhaps matches TRBD1 (5 bases). The CDR3 runs to 15 residues. The V end was cut by 5 bases, the J end by 5 bases, with 13 bases between. DNA for the CDR3: TGTGCCAGCAGTCCGGCCGTGGGGCATAATTCACCCCTCCACTTT. As protein: CASSPAVGHNSPLHF.

This clonotype was recorded many times. This chain uses TRBV6-1 with TRBJ2-2; TRBD2 matches at 8 bases. Trimming cost V 1 base and J 1 base; bases outside gene matches: 2. The CDR3 totals 16 residues. Germline values: CDR1 MNHNS, CDR2 SASEGT. The chain's CDR3 is CASSEGLAWNTGELFF. The CDR3 bases are TGTGCCAGCAGTGAAGGACTAGCGTGGAACACCGGGGAGCTGTTTTTT.

V usage is TRBV7-9 and J usage is TRBJ2-2, with D tentatively TRBD1 (6 bases). The CDR3 totals 14 residues. The V end lost 8 bases, the J end lost 5 bases, and 15 bases lay between the germline ends. The V gene's germline CDR1 is SEHNR and CDR2 FQNEAQ (reference sequence). CDR3 DNA: TGTGCCAGCGTTGAACAGGGTGAAACCGGGGAGCTGTTTTTT. Its protein is CASVEQGETGELFF.

This clonotype came up once. Just one base apart from a much larger clone, this may be a read error. The CDR3 loop reads CSAPLDREAFF. The CDR3 DNA follows: TGCAGTGCACCTCTGGACAGGGAGGCTTTCTTT. V and J are TRBV20-1 and TRBJ1-1; 8 bases map to TRBD1. The germline gives CDR1 DFQATT, CDR2 SNEGSKA (reference sequence). The trim removed 6 bases at V and 11 bases at J, leaving 8 bases unmatched. The CDR3 is made up of 11 amino acids.

The genes are TRBV5-2 and TRBJ2-2; the table's D call, TRBD1, has no DNA check behind it. TRBV5-2 is described as a pseudogene. The CDR3 has 14 amino acids. In DNA, the CDR3 is TGTGCCATGGGCCCCGGGTCCGTCACCGGGGAGCTGTTTTTT. Amino acids: CAMGPGSVTGELFF.

The CDR3: CSANPGLAGGTYNEQFF. CDR3 nucleotides: TGCAGTGCGAACCCGGGACTAGCGGGGGGGACCTACAATGAGCAGTTCTTC. V and J are TRBV20-1 and TRBJ2-1; 16 bases match TRBD2. Per germline, CDR1 DFQATT and CDR2 SNEGSKA (reference sequence). The CDR3 length is 17 residues. The J segment lost 2 bases and the V segment lost 6 bases, leaving 7 bases of the junction unmatched.

This clonotype turned up a few times. The chain combines TRBV7-2 with TRBJ2-2; 7 bases are shared with TRBD1. The ends lost 4 bases at V and 4 bases at J; junction bases unmatched: 9. Germline assignment: CDR1 SGHTA and CDR2 FQGNSA. The CDR3 consists of 16 residues. CDR3 amino acids: CASSSRTGTATGELFF. The DNA for the CDR3 is TGTGCCAGCAGCTCCAGGACAGGTACTGCCACCGGGGAGCTGTTTTTT.